This record concerns one TCR beta chain sequence. The sample comes from a study of blood T cell repertoires in COVID-19. In the study overall: There were acute and convalescent COVID-19 samples, and they came from the United States, Italy and Spain. Sample material is recorded as cDNA or gDNA derived from T cells, B-cell-depleted T cells, or PBMCs.

Germline CDR1 LGHDT, CDR2 YNNKEL (reference sequence). Trimming cost V 1 base and J 0 bases, with 10 bases left between them. This CDR3 comprises 16 residues. Authors' processing steps: From reference gene primer amplification, estimates of nucleated cell counts were derived. Repertoires were generated with immunoSEQ multiplex PCR, while TCRdb's copy carries only in-frame clones and drops some. That table is the source of V, J and clone size, and D and trimming were worked out from the DNA. The data hold about 160,000 clones, with roughly 81% observed a single time. The chain combines TRBV3-1 (or the pseudogene TRBV3-2) with TRBJ1-3, with D unclear. The sample consisted of peripheral blood. The receptor was isolated from a man aged 40-50 years with acute or convalescent COVID-19. The CDR3 region has the DNA TGTGCCAGCAGCCAAGTGGCAGGCCGCTCTGGAAACACCATATATTTT. Translation gives CASSQVAGRSGNTIYF.